Listed below are T cell receptor beta chains from one sample, sequenced in a study of blood T cell repertoires in COVID-19. Using immunoSEQ multiplex PCR, the repertoire was profiled, and TCRdb retains in-frame clones only, with some absent. The sample records 220,000 or so clones, about 88% being singletons. Sequencing was performed on peripheral blood. These receptors originate from a woman in her forties or fifties with COVID-19, enrolled during active disease. The CDR3 runs from the conserved cysteine through the conserved F or W. D genes are given only for firm matches. Clone sizes are given selectively: once, few, many, or a class where the clone is expanded.

>-|TRBV24-1|-|TRBJ2-3
CATSDPRKAGDTQYF
TGTGCCACCAGTGACCCCCGAAAAGCGGGAGATACGCAGTATTTT
>-|TRBV30|-|TRBJ1-3
CAYGGFSGNTIYF
TGTGCCTATGGGGGCTTCTCTGGAAACACCATATATTTT
>-|TRBV27|-|TRBJ1-4
CASGEGIATNEKLFF
TGTGCCAGCGGGGAGGGAATCGCAACTAATGAAAAACTGTTTTTT
>-|TRBV11-2|TRBD2|TRBJ2-2
CASSSSGPGLAFTGELFF
TGTGCCAGCAGTTCTTCTGGCCCGGGACTAGCATTTACCGGGGAGCTGTTTTTT
>few|TRBV9|-|TRBJ2-3
CASSVDNGGTTDTQYF
TGTGCCAGCAGCGTAGATAATGGGGGGACCACAGATACGCAGTATTTT
>-|TRBV10-1|-|TRBJ2-7
CASSESGTLSSYEQYF
TGCGCCAGCAGTGAGTCGGGGACTCTTAGCTCCTACGAGCAGTACTTC
>-|TRBV30|TRBD1|TRBJ1-2
CAWSVRLDRGPYGYTF
TGTGCCTGGAGTGTACGTTTGGACAGGGGGCCCTATGGCTACACCTTC
>-|TRBV28|-|TRBJ2-3
CASSLGRAGSLHTQYF
TGTGCCAGCAGTTTAGGTAGGGCAGGGTCCTTGCATACGCAGTATTTT
>-|TRBV24-1|TRBD1|TRBJ1-2
CATSDSGTVNYGYTF
TGTGCCACCAGTGATTCAGGGACAGTAAACTATGGCTACACCTTC
>few|TRBV5-1|-|TRBJ2-7
CASSLETAGYEQYF
TGCGCCAGCAGCTTGGAGACGGCGGGCTACGAGCAGTACTTC
>few|TRBV19|-|TRBJ1-1
CASSPNRLMNTEAFF
TGTGCCAGTAGCCCCAACAGGCTTATGAACACTGAAGCTTTCTTT
>-|TRBV4-1|-|TRBJ1-1
CASSQDSPNTEAFF
TGCGCCAGCAGCCAAGATAGTCCGAACACTGAAGCTTTCTTT
>-|TRBV24-1|TRBD1|TRBJ1-5
CATSDWTGGEPQHF
TGTGCCACCAGTGACTGGACAGGGGGAGAGCCCCAGCATTTT
>-|TRBV14|-|TRBJ1-5
CASSPGSSRTQHF
TGTGCCAGCAGCCCCGGGAGCAGTCGGACCCAGCATTTT
>-|TRBV9|-|TRBJ2-2
CASSAIDPGELFF
TGTGCCAGCAGCGCCATAGATCCCGGGGAGCTGTTTTTT
>-|TRBV9|TRBD1|TRBJ1-2
CASSLRTGGDYGYTF
TGTGCCAGCAGCCTCCGGACAGGGGGAGACTATGGCTACACCTTC
>-|TRBV5-6|TRBD1|TRBJ1-4
CASTFQGGASDEKLFF
TGTGCCAGCACCTTCCAGGGGGGCGCGTCCGATGAAAAACTGTTTTTT
>-|TRBV19|-|TRBJ2-7
CASSIANRGGYEQYF
TGTGCCAGTAGTATAGCTAACAGGGGGGGATACGAGCAGTACTTC
>-|TRBV9|-|TRBJ2-1
CASSAQGGHGEQFF
TGTGCCAGCAGCGCACAGGGAGGGCACGGTGAGCAGTTCTTC
>-|TRBV19|TRBD2|TRBJ2-7
CASSPTSGGYEQYF
TGTGCCAGTAGTCCGACTAGCGGGGGTTACGAGCAGTACTTC
>once|TRBV7-8|-|TRBJ2-7
CASSIPGNYEQYF
TGTGCCAGCAGCATCCCGGGAAATTACGAGCAGTACTTC
>few|TRBV7-7|-|TRBJ2-2
CASSFGGANTGELFF
TGTGCCAGCAGCTTCGGCGGGGCTAACACCGGGGAGCTGTTTTTT
>-|TRBV25-1|TRBD1|TRBJ2-1
CASSGKGARSYNEQFF
TGTGCCAGCAGTGGCAAGGGGGCAAGATCCTACAATGAGCAGTTCTTC
>few|TRBV6-5|TRBD1|TRBJ1-1
CASSYSKTGYGTAFF
TGTGCCAGCAGTTACTCCAAGACAGGGTATGGAACAGCTTTCTTT
>-|TRBV6-6|TRBD2|TRBJ2-1
CASSPRLAGVPSYNEQFF
TGTGCCAGCAGTCCCCGACTAGCGGGGGTCCCCTCCTACAATGAGCAGTTCTTC
>-|TRBV11-2|-|TRBJ1-2
CASSLGGFGDGYTF
TGTGCCAGCAGCTTAGGGGGCTTTGGGGATGGCTACACCTTC
>-|TRBV7-6|-|TRBJ1-3
CASSLALGRALENTIYF
TGTGCCAGCAGCTTAGCGTTGGGCAGGGCCTTAGAAAACACCATATATTTT
>-|TRBV7-2|TRBD2|TRBJ2-7
CASSRTSGGPSYEQYF
TGTGCCAGCAGCCGGACTAGCGGGGGGCCTTCCTACGAGCAGTACTTC
>-|TRBV28|-|TRBJ1-5
CASNRYGGLGDQPQHF
TGTGCCAGCAACAGGTATGGGGGCCTGGGGGATCAGCCCCAGCATTTT
>-|TRBV5-4|TRBD1|TRBJ1-1
CASSFFRQGATEAFF
TGTGCCAGCAGCTTCTTCAGACAGGGGGCCACTGAAGCTTTCTTT
>-|TRBV11-3|TRBD2|TRBJ2-1
CASSSDMTELAGVTEQFF
TGTGCCAGCAGCTCCGATATGACCGAACTAGCGGGGGTTACTGAGCAGTTCTTC
>-|TRBV12-3/TRBV12-4|-|TRBJ2-1
CASMLDRPNEQFF
TGTGCCAGCATGTTAGACAGACCCAATGAGCAGTTCTTC
>few|TRBV27|-|TRBJ1-2
CASRGSRTYGYTF
TGTGCCAGCAGGGGGTCCAGGACTTATGGCTACACCTTC
>-|TRBV10-1|-|TRBJ1-5
CASDPGNSNQPQHF
TGCGCCAGCGATCCAGGGAATAGCAATCAGCCCCAGCATTTT
>-|TRBV11-3|TRBD1|TRBJ2-3
CASSLMRTGEDTQYF
TGTGCCAGCAGCTTAATGAGGACAGGGGAAGATACGCAGTATTTT
>-|TRBV19|TRBD1|TRBJ1-2
CASSISPGQGNGYTF
TGTGCCAGTAGTATATCGCCGGGACAGGGGAATGGCTACACCTTC
>once|TRBV28|-|TRBJ1-1
CASNGDPFDTEAFF
TGTGCCAGCAACGGGGATCCCTTTGATACTGAAGCTTTCTTT
>-|TRBV12-3/TRBV12-4|-|TRBJ1-2
CASSSNRAHGYTF
TGTGCCAGCAGTTCCAACAGGGCCCATGGCTACACCTTC
>-|TRBV5-5|TRBD2|TRBJ2-3
CASSLVSGGANTQYF
TGTGCCAGCAGCTTGGTTAGCGGGGGGGCCAATACGCAGTATTTT
>-|TRBV5-1|-|TRBJ1-1
CASSLAWKREAFF
TGCGCCAGCAGCTTGGCCTGGAAGCGAGAAGCTTTCTTT
>once|TRBV19|TRBD1|TRBJ1-1
CASSKGQGRNTEAFF
TGTGCCAGTAGTAAAGGACAGGGGCGGAACACTGAAGCTTTCTTT
>-|TRBV11-2|-|TRBJ2-3
CASSSTGTLFAQYF
TGTGCCAGCAGCTCGACCGGGACTCTCTTTGCGCAGTATTTT
>-|TRBV6-6|-|TRBJ1-1
CASSYNGNTEAFF
TGTGCCAGCAGTTACAACGGGAACACTGAAGCTTTCTTT
>-|TRBV18|TRBD1|TRBJ1-2
CASSPSGQGGRGYTF
TGTGCCAGCTCACCATCAGGACAGGGCGGCCGTGGCTACACCTTC
>-|TRBV19|-|TRBJ2-1
CASSIVLTTISSYNEQFF
TGTGCCAGTAGTATAGTTTTAACCACAATAAGCTCCTACAATGAGCAGTTCTTC
>-|TRBV10-3|-|TRBJ1-2
CAARGDRPSNYGYTF
TGTGCCGCCCGGGGGGATCGCCCTTCTAACTATGGCTACACCTTC
>-|TRBV20-1|TRBD1|TRBJ1-2
CSASPPGQGGFLGGYTF
TGCAGTGCTAGTCCCCCGGGACAGGGGGGTTTTTTGGGTGGCTACACCTTC
>-|TRBV12-3/TRBV12-4|-|TRBJ2-1
CASGAGPRENFF
TGTGCCAGCGGAGCAGGGCCGAGAGAAAACTTCTTC
>-|TRBV19|-|TRBJ1-6
CASSTQVLNSPLHF
TGTGCCAGTAGTACACAGGTTTTAAATTCACCCCTCCACTTT
>-|TRBV5-6|-|TRBJ1-1
CASSLFEFIQDGKNTEAFF
TGTGCCAGCAGCTTGTTCGAGTTTATACAGGATGGGAAGAACACTGAAGCTTTCTTT
>-|TRBV28|-|TRBJ1-2
CASSLWEGYTF
TGTGCCAGCAGTTTATGGGAGGGCTACACCTTC
>once|TRBV6-4|TRBD2|TRBJ2-7
CASGGDGDMNEQYF
TGTGCCAGCGGGGGGGATGGGGATATGAACGAGCAGTACTTC
>-|TRBV6-5|-|TRBJ1-4
CASREREKLFF
TGTGCCAGCAGGGAGAGGGAAAAACTGTTTTTT